Sequencing of this T cell receptor beta chain was carried out in a study of HIV-infected children after antiretroviral therapy interruption. Overall study: Children's median ages were about 9.2 years and 8 years by group.

The germline V gene has CDR1 MNHNY and CDR2 SVGAGI (reference sequence). V dropped 8 bases and J dropped 14; count of bases not matched to a gene: 11. The CDR3 is 11 amino acids. Treatment: PENTA 11 planned treatment interruption arm or continuous ART arm. Unique molecular identifiers were included in an RNA-based 3' RACE TCR library. TCRdb fed the 3' RACE reads into MiXCR, producing one record per CDR3 protein. The sample shows about 83,000 distinct CDR3 sequences, under 8% of them seen only once. Material: CD45RA+ CD4+ T cells from PBMCs, pooled from several time points, obtained from a donor given antiretroviral therapy, either interrupted or continuous. Subset meaning: naive CD4+ CD45RA+ CD45RO- T cells. V usage is TRBV6-6 and J usage is TRBJ1-1, with 7 bases matching TRBD1. The origin of this receptor is a pool of human donors with HIV. This chain's CDR3 is CASGGTGAVFF. CDR3 bases: TGTGCCAGCGGTGGCACAGGGGCAGTCTTCTTT.